This TCR beta chain was sequenced in a study of blood T cell repertoires in COVID-19. Study at large: Sites across the United States, Italy and Spain contributed samples from acute and convalescent COVID-19.

The study recruited people aged roughly 18 to 100 years across 24 US areas. Cohort assignment relied on participant-reported clinical history. Assay used: immunoSEQ multiplex PCR; TCRdb lists only in-frame clones, some missing. The table includes some 200,000 clones, around 89% detected once. The CDR3 contains 12 residues. V dropped 5 bases and J dropped 4 bases, with 9 bases sitting between them. CDR1 SGHVS and CDR2 FQNEAQ come from the germline V gene. This chain joins TRBV7-8 and TRBJ2-7; D may be TRBD2 (6 bases). The receptor was isolated from a woman in her 30s who had recovered from COVID-19. The sequenced material came from PBMCs or T cells enriched from blood (not recorded which). The CDR3 spells CASSRTKYEQYF. DNA for the CDR3: TGTGCCAGCAGCCGGACTAAATACGAGCAGTACTTC. Looking up the rest from reference TRBV7-8 and TRBJ2-7 gives the full variable domain: GAGVSQSPRYKVAKRGQDVALRCDPISGHVSLFWYQQALGQGPEFLTYFQNEAQLDKSGLPSDRFFAERPEGSVSTLKIQRTQQEDSAVYLCASSRTKYEQYFGPGTRLTVT.